This TCR beta chain was sequenced for a study of persistence of HIV-infected CD4 T cells. This clone was seen just once. Its specificity is not known. Study-level points and caveats: TCR oligoclonality correlated with proviral oligoclonality in the same sorted populations.

Stimulation used about 10 ug/mL lysate from CMV-infected fibroblasts. Sorting of responding CD4+ T cells relied on upregulated CD40 ligand together with CD69. Anti-CD28/CD49d costimulation, CD40-blocking antibody and enfuvirtide were given to CD8-depleted PBMCs for less than 20 hours. The immunoSEQ assay was version 4, run in survey mode. Profiling relied on immunoSEQ multiplex PCR, and the TCRdb table lists in-frame clones only, not all of them. The sample has under 15,000 clones; approximately 75% are singletons. This CDR3 contains 15 residues. Germline-derived CDR1 and CDR2 are SEHNR and FQNEAQ (reference sequence). The V and J ends lost 2 bases and 0 bases respectively, with 9 bases between them.

This TCR was sampled from an adult man with HIV who was CMV-seropositive. Material: CD4+ T cells sorted from PBMCs after roughly 20-hour stimulation, obtained from a patient who received antiretroviral therapy. The V call is TRBV7-9, the J call TRBJ2-3, with D tentatively TRBD2 (6 bases). As DNA, the CDR3 is TGTGCCAGCAGCTTACCCGGGACTAGCACAGATACGCAGTATTTT. Translated, it gives CASSLPGTSTDTQYF.